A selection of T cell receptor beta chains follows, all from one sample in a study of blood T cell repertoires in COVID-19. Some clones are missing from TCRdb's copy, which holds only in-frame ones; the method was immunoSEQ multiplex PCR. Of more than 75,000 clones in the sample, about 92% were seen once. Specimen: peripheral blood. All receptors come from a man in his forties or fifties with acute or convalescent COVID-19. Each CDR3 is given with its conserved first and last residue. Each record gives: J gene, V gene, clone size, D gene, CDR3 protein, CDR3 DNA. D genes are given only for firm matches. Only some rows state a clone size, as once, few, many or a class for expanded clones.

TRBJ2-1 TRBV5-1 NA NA CASSGGSSYNEQFF TGCGCCAGCAGCGGAGGGAGCTCCTACAATGAGCAGTTCTTC
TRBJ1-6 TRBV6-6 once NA CASSLDRGYSPLHF TGTGCCAGCAGTCTAGATAGGGGTTATTCACCCCTCCACTTT
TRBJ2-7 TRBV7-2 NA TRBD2 CASSITSGYYEQYF TGTGCCAGCAGCATTACTAGCGGGTACTACGAGCAGTACTTC
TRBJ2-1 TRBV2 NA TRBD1 CASSESRGKYNEQFF TGTGCCAGCAGTGAGAGCAGGGGGAAATACAATGAGCAGTTCTTC
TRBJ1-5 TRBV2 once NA CASSDQGPARQPQHF TGTGCCAGCAGTGACCAGGGGCCCGCAAGACAGCCCCAGCATTTT
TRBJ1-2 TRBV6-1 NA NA CASSEGQGIGGYTF TGTGCCAGCAGTGAGGGGCAGGGGATCGGAGGCTACACCTTC
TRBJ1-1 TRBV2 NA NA CATSRVMNTEAFF TGTGCCACCTCCAGGGTGATGAACACTGAAGCTTTCTTT
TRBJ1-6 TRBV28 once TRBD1 CASSFGTGVNTGSPLHF TGTGCCAGCAGTTTTGGGACAGGGGTTAACACGGGTTCACCCCTCCACTTT
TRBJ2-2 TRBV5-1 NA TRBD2 CASSQRAGEAGELFF TGCGCCAGCAGCCAACGGGCGGGAGAAGCCGGGGAGCTGTTTTTT
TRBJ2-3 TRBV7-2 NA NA CASSPRLDGADTQYF TGTGCCAGCAGCCCCAGACTAGATGGGGCAGATACGCAGTATTTT
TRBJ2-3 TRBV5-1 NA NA CASGQADTQYF TGCGCCAGCGGGCAGGCAGATACGCAGTATTTT
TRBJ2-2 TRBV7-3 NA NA CATLAYTGELFF TGTGCCACCCTAGCGTACACCGGGGAGCTGTTTTTT
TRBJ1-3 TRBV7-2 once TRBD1 CASSPQGGFGNTIYF TGTGCCAGCAGCCCACAGGGGGGATTTGGAAACACCATATATTTT
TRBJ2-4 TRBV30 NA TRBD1 CAWGDRAYKNIQYF TGTGCCTGGGGGGACAGGGCGTACAAAAACATTCAGTACTTC
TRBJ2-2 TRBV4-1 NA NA CASSQHRNTGELFF TGCGCCAGCAGCCAACACAGGAACACCGGGGAGCTGTTTTTT
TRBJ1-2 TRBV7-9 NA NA CASSSPGQASGYTF TGTGCCAGCAGCTCTCCGGGACAAGCCAGTGGCTACACCTTC
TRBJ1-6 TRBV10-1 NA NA CASQGNGSPLHF TGCGCCAGCCAGGGGAACGGGTCACCCCTCCACTTT
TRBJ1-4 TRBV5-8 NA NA CASSHSRSLSATNEKLFF TGTGCCAGCAGCCACTCGCGGAGCCTTTCGGCAACTAATGAAAAACTGTTTTTT